This T cell receptor beta chain was captured by sequencing in a study of T cells after yellow fever vaccination. General observations from the study: Though weaker, the secondary response peaked faster, on day 5 versus 15. Clonotypes appearing in both CD4 and CD8 compartments existed, and their share was small. Abundant clonotypes from the bulk population could contaminate FACS-sorted repertoires.

Template-switching 5'RACE yielded the TCR cDNA; a universal primer site and UMIs were added in the process. TCRdb re-called the 5' RACE reads with MiXCR, one entry per CDR3 protein. The table lists hundreds of thousands of distinct CDR3 sequences, roughly 12% of them singletons. In germline, CDR1 is SGHKS, CDR2 YYEKEE (reference sequence). Germline trimming cut 6 bases from V and 1 base from J; bases unmatched to any gene: 11. The CDR3 has 16 residues. A note on this clonotype: The antigen is not known.

The V call is TRBV5-5, the J call TRBJ2-3; 7 bases are shared with TRBD1. This sequence was found in a young man who received the YFV17D yellow fever vaccine. Here the sequenced sample was PBMCs, taken on the day of the yellow fever booster vaccination. The CDR3 DNA reads as TGTGCCAGCATATTCCTGCCTGGACAGGGCACAGATACGCAGTATTTT. This codes for CASIFLPGQGTDTQYF.